Shown below are 27 T cell receptor beta chains from a single sample sequenced in a study of cytomegalovirus exposure and HLA in healthy donors. 13 Jbeta primers and 60 Vbeta primers were used for the PCR. Sequencing was performed with immunoSEQ multiplex PCR; in TCRdb, only in-frame clones are kept and a portion is missing. This table has about 77,000 clones, approximately 75% appearing once. The sequenced sample was PBMCs. The receptors were sampled from a woman aged 40 to 49 in good health and CMV-seronegative.

The chain has TRBV5-1 and TRBJ1-2, with 7 bases fitting TRBD1. The CDR3 has 15 residues. V lost 2 bases and J lost 1; bases outside the gene matches: 5. CDR1 and CDR2 (germline): SGHRS, YFSETQ. CDR3 bases: TGCGCCAGCAGCTTACGGACAGGTAGTAACTATGGCTACACCTTC. Protein: CASSLRTGSNYGYTF.

The V and J genes are TRBV7-9 and TRBJ1-1; TRBD1 matches at 7 bases. The CDR3 extends over 16 amino acids. J lost 4 bases, V lost 3 bases, and 11 bases had no gene match. Looked up from germline, CDR1 is SEHNR and CDR2 is FQNEAQ (reference sequence). This chain's CDR3 is CASSFEQRTGRTEAFF. The CDR3 DNA reads TGTGCCAGCAGCTTCGAGCAAAGGACAGGCCGCACTGAAGCTTTCTTT.

V is TRBV4-3 and J is TRBJ2-1; D call uncertain. The CDR3 spans 14 residues. V was cut by 1 base and J by 8 bases, with 12 bases left in between. The germline V gene encodes CDR1 LGHNA and CDR2 YSLEER. DNA for the CDR3: TGCGCCAGCAGCCAAGCGCTAGATTTGGATGAGCAGTTCTTC. Protein sequence: CASSQALDLDEQFF.

The CDR3 spells CASRSGSNTEAFF. CDR3 nucleotide sequence: TGTGCCAGCAGGTCCGGTTCGAACACTGAAGCTTTCTTT. V usage is TRBV6-6 and J usage is TRBJ1-1; D unresolved. From germline, CDR1 is MNHNY and CDR2 SVGAGI (reference sequence). The V and J ends lost 6 bases and 1 base respectively, with 9 bases between them. The CDR3 loop spans 13 amino acids.

This chain uses TRBV5-1 with TRBJ1-1; D not resolved. The CDR3 extends over 13 amino acids. Trimming stripped 7 bases from V and 0 bases from J, with 10 bases between. Per germline, CDR1 SGHRS and CDR2 YFSETQ. The CDR3 is CASGYTLNTEAFF. Written as DNA, the CDR3 is TGCGCCAGCGGTTACACCTTGAACACTGAAGCTTTCTTT.

The genes are TRBV7-9 and TRBJ2-2; 7 positions agree with TRBD1. The V gene's germline CDR1 is SEHNR and CDR2 FQNEAQ (reference sequence). This CDR3 spans 15 amino acids. The V and J ends lost 5 bases and 1 base, in that order; junction bases with no gene match: 4. The CDR3 bases are TGTGCCAGCAGCGTTAGGACAGGGAACACCGGGGAGCTGTTTTTT. It translates to CASSVRTGNTGELFF.

The chain is built from TRBV18 and TRBJ2-7; TRBD1 agrees at 9 bases. J was trimmed by 1 base and V by 6 bases; bases with no gene match: 4. Germline loops: CDR1 KGHSH, CDR2 LQKENI. The CDR3 is 14 amino acids. In DNA form, the CDR3 reads TGTGCCAGCTCGCTGACAGGGGGTTCCTACGAGCAGTACTTC. It encodes CASSLTGGSYEQYF.

The table lists this clone with a count of one. The rearrangement links TRBV9 to TRBJ1-1; 10 bases map to TRBD1. V shed 2 bases, J shed 5 bases, and the junction held 6 bases outside the gene matches. The CDR3 covers 15 residues. Germline CDR1 SGDLS, CDR2 YYNGEE. The CDR3 reads CASSVEGQGRTEAFF. The CDR3, as DNA: TGTGCCAGCAGCGTCGAGGGACAGGGGAGGACTGAAGCTTTCTTT.

This clone occurred a few times. The chain links TRBV4-1 to TRBJ2-7; 10 bases map to TRBD2. With 1 base clipped from V and 1 base from J, the junction kept 4 bases outside the gene matches. From germline, CDR1 is MGHRA and CDR2 YSYEKL. The CDR3 covers 16 residues. The CDR3 sequence is CASSQASSGSSYEQYF. The CDR3 nucleotides are TGCGCCAGCAGCCAAGCTTCTAGCGGGAGTTCCTACGAGCAGTACTTC.

This rearrangement joins TRBV7-6 to TRBJ2-7; 7 bases fit TRBD2. Germline CDR1 reads SGHVS; CDR2 reads FNYEAQ. With 0 bases clipped from V and 6 bases from J, the junction kept 5 bases outside the gene matches. The CDR3 is 14 amino acids. The CDR3 DNA reads TGTGCCAGCAGCTTAGCGGGAGGGAGGGTCGAGCAGTACTTC. Translation: CASSLAGGRVEQYF.

The chain combines TRBV7-9 with TRBJ2-3, with D maybe TRBD1 (6 bases). In germline, CDR1 is SEHNR, CDR2 FQNEAQ (reference sequence). This CDR3 has 14 residues. V gave up 3 bases and J gave up 2 bases, with 9 bases separating them. The CDR3 spells CASSFGTITDTQYF. Here the CDR3 DNA reads TGTGCCAGCAGCTTCGGGACAATCACAGATACGCAGTATTTT.

The rearrangement links TRBV7-2 to TRBJ2-3; 7 bases agree with TRBD2. The CDR3 covers 15 residues. Germline V gives CDR1 SGHTA, CDR2 FQGNSA. With V trimmed by 5 bases and J by 4 bases, 9 bases remained unmatched. The DNA of the CDR3 is TGTGCCAGCAGCCCGTTAGGCGGGAGTCCAGATACGCAGTATTTT. Residues: CASSPLGGSPDTQYF.

The CDR3 spells CASSTRLDMGNTGELFF. Written as DNA, the CDR3 is TGTGCCAGCAGCACAAGACTAGATATGGGGAACACCGGGGAGCTGTTTTTT. The V gene is TRBV12-1, the J gene TRBJ2-2; the table's D call, TRBD2, has no DNA check behind it. TRBV12-1 is labeled a pseudogene. The CDR3 spans 17 residues.

The chain is built from TRBV12-5 and TRBJ2-5; 9 bases match TRBD1. Trimming at V came to 1 base and at J to 7 bases, leaving 13 bases not matched to a gene. CDR3 size: 17 residues. Per germline, CDR1 LGHNT and CDR2 FRNRAP. CDR3 amino acids: CASGLARPGQGTVTQYF. The CDR3, as DNA: TGTGCTAGTGGTTTGGCCCGCCCGGGACAGGGTACGGTGACCCAGTACTTC.

Here the CDR3 reads CASSSRQAGGYTIYF. In nucleotides, the CDR3 is TGTGCCAGCAGCTCCCGACAGGCCGGAGGTTACACCATATATTTT. The chain recombines TRBV7-8 with TRBJ1-3; tentative D call: TRBD1 (6 bases). Trimming took off 4 bases at V and 8 bases at J, with 18 bases between the two ends. CDR1 and CDR2 from the germline V gene are SGHVS and FQNEAQ. The CDR3 loop spans 15 amino acids.

This clone was detected once. CDR3 amino acids: CASSWGPGEETQYF. The CDR3 coding sequence is TGTGCCAGCAGTTGGGGCCCAGGGGAGGAGACCCAGTACTTC. The V and J genes are TRBV7-2 and TRBJ2-5, with D possibly TRBD1 on 6 matching bases. Trimming removed 6 bases from V and 5 bases from J, with 16 bases in between. Germline CDR1 reads SGHTA; CDR2 reads FQGNSA. The CDR3 is 14 residues long. Full variable domain (outside the CDR3, taken from reference TRBV7-2 and TRBJ2-5): GAGVSQSPSNKVTEKGKDVELRCDPISGHTALYWYRQSLGQGLEFLIYFQGNSAPDKSGLPSDRFSAERTGGSVSTLTIQRTQQEDSAVYLCASSWGPGEETQYFGPGTRLLVL.

This chain joins TRBV18 and TRBJ2-7; D might be TRBD1 (6 bases). The germline V gene encodes CDR1 KGHSH and CDR2 LQKENI. V was cut by 0 bases and J by 7 bases, with 19 bases left in between. This CDR3 is 16 amino acids long. CDR3 DNA sequence: TGTGCCAGCTCACCACCGATGAGTGGATCCACAGGGGAGCAGTACTTC. This gives the protein CASSPPMSGSTGEQYF. Combining the CDR3 with reference TRBV18 and TRBJ2-7 gives the whole variable domain NAGVMQNPRHLVRRRGQEARLRCSPMKGHSHVYWYRQLPEEGLKFMVYLQKENIIDESGMPKERFSAEFPKEGPSILRIQQVVRGDSAAYFCASSPPMSGSTGEQYFGPGTRLTVT.

V is TRBV5-1 and J is TRBJ1-1; D is possibly TRBD1 (6 bases). The CDR3 loop spans 12 amino acids. Germline V gene sequence: CDR1 SGHRS, CDR2 YFSETQ. V was pared by 5 bases and J by 8 bases, with 13 bases between. The CDR3 sequence is CASREDRAEAFF. CDR3 in DNA: TGCGCCAGCAGAGAGGACAGAGCGGAAGCTTTCTTT.

This chain joins TRBV6-1 and TRBJ2-7, with 7 bases fitting TRBD2. Germline-derived CDR1 and CDR2 are MNHNS and SASEGT. This CDR3 comprises 13 residues. Losses at the gene ends were 6 bases for V and 2 bases for J; bases not matched to a gene: 4. The CDR3 DNA reads as TGTGCCAGCAGGGCGGGACTAACCTACGAGCAGTACTTC. Translated, it gives CASRAGLTYEQYF.

V gene TRBV7-9 combines with J gene TRBJ2-1; 8 nucleotides match TRBD2. The CDR3 runs 13 residues. Per germline, CDR1 SEHNR and CDR2 FQNEAQ (reference sequence). V lost 5 bases and J lost 4; bases outside the gene matches: 1. The CDR3 DNA follows: TGTGCCAGCAGCGCGGGAGGTTACAATGAGCAGTTCTTC. It encodes CASSAGGYNEQFF.

The sample holds one count of this clone. V is TRBV28 and J is TRBJ2-3, with a weak D call TRBD1 (5 bases). This CDR3 contains 13 residues. Germline-derived CDR1 and CDR2 are MDHEN and SYDVKM. Trimming removed 3 bases from V and 6 bases from J, with 10 bases in between. The CDR3 here is CASSFRQSDTQYF. DNA for the CDR3: TGTGCCAGCAGTTTCCGACAGTCGGATACGCAGTATTTT. The full variable domain, with the rest looked up from reference TRBV28 and TRBJ2-3, is DVKVTQSSRYLVKRTGEKVFLECVQDMDHENMFWYRQDPGLGLRLIYFSYDVKMKEKGDIPEGYSVSREKKERFSLILESASTNQTSMYLCASSFRQSDTQYFGPGTRLTVL.

The chain couples TRBV10-1 to TRBJ2-1; D is possibly TRBD1 (6 bases). Germline CDR1 reads WNHNN; CDR2 reads SYGVQD (reference sequence). Trimming pared 5 bases from V and 8 bases from J, leaving 19 bases between. CDR3 length: 15 amino acids. CDR3 sequence (DNA): TGCGCCAGCAGTAACCTCGGACCTACAGGGTATGAGCAGTTCTTC. It translates to CASSNLGPTGYEQFF.

The V call is TRBV2, the J call TRBJ1-3; 9 nucleotides align to TRBD1. The J segment lost 2 bases and the V segment lost 4 bases, leaving 9 bases of the junction unmatched. Germline CDR1 SNHLY, CDR2 FYNNEI. The CDR3 is made up of 17 amino acids. The CDR3 nucleotides are TGTGCCAGCAGTGCACTACAGGGGGCCCAGGCTGGAAACACCATATATTTT. Translating gives CASSALQGAQAGNTIYF.

The CDR3 nucleotides read TGTGCCAGCAGCGTAGCGGGAGGGGCCTACGAGCAGTACTTC. It is translated as CASSVAGGAYEQYF. This chain links TRBV13 with TRBJ2-7; 11 bases are a match to TRBD2. This CDR3 is 14 amino acids long. Germline CDR1 reads PRHDT; CDR2 reads FYEKMQ (reference sequence). V lost 5 bases and J lost 2; bases outside the gene matches: 2.

The chain uses TRBV11-2 and TRBJ2-7; 14 positions match TRBD2. This CDR3 is 15 amino acids long. V gave up 5 bases and J gave up 3 bases; unmatched junction bases: 3. The V gene's germline CDR1 is SGHAT and CDR2 FQNNGV. The CDR3 reads CASSEGLAGVYEQYF. CDR3 nucleotide sequence: TGTGCCAGCAGCGAGGGACTAGCGGGAGTCTACGAGCAGTACTTC.

This chain links TRBV28 with TRBJ2-3; 10 nucleotides match TRBD2. V gave up 3 bases and J gave up 3 bases; unmatched junction bases: 6. The germline V gene has CDR1 MDHEN and CDR2 SYDVKM. This CDR3 region has 16 residues. This CDR3 reads CASSFSGRAGTDTQYF. In DNA, the CDR3 is TGTGCCAGCAGTTTCAGCGGGAGGGCCGGGACAGATACGCAGTATTTT.

The genes are TRBV28 and TRBJ2-2; a possible D gene is TRBD1 (5 bases). The V end was cut by 6 bases, the J end by 1 base, with 12 bases between. Germline CDR1 and CDR2: MDHEN and SYDVKM. CDR3 length equals 15 residues. The CDR3 protein is CASSPAGMNTGELFF. The CDR3 DNA follows: TGTGCCAGCAGCCCTGCAGGGATGAACACCGGGGAGCTGTTTTTT. Complete variable domain (other parts from reference TRBV28 and TRBJ2-2): DVKVTQSSRYLVKRTGEKVFLECVQDMDHENMFWYRQDPGLGLRLIYFSYDVKMKEKGDIPEGYSVSREKKERFSLILESASTNQTSMYLCASSPAGMNTGELFFGEGSRLTVL.